This T cell receptor (beta chain) was retrieved from a study of blood T cell repertoires in COVID-19 (TCRdb year 2020). In the study overall: For ImmuneRACE Cohort 3, a participant was defined as recovered based on two consecutive negative NP/OP PCR tests, clearance by a healthcare professional, or resolution of symptoms. Samples from collaborators originated in the United States, Italy and Spain and spanned both the acute and convalescent phases of COVID-19. The prospective study material was composed of cDNA or gDNA derived from T cells, B-cell-depleted T cells, or PBMCs. The dataset comprised deeply sampled blood TCRbeta repertoires from subjects exposed to, actively infected with, or recovered from COVID-19. The repertoires were released in a freely available public database meant as a resource for research on the immune response to SARS-CoV-2. The samples were drawn from two sources: the first 160 participants of the ongoing ImmuneRACE study, and 950 to 1,500 subjects contributed by 6 global collaborators. A de-identified subject ID, COVID-19 status, age in years and sex were almost always included in the sample metadata. Where available, HLA class I and class II types were obtained from metadata supplied by the sample provider rather than from assay-based typing.

Enrolling through a virtual design, the prospective study's participants ranged in age from about 18 to 89 years and lived across 24 United States geographic areas. Cohort assignment in the prospective study relied on participant-reported clinical history from a screening survey and a study questionnaire. In the prospective study, whole blood, serum and a nasopharyngeal or oropharyngeal swab were collected from each participant by mobile phlebotomists. Participants in the prospective study had the option to provide additional blood draws and questionnaires over a roughly two-month period. Blood samples from the prospective study were shipped frozen or at room temperature prior to DNA extraction. The immunoSEQ Assay, a bias-controlled multiplex PCR, was used to amplify TCRbeta CDR3 regions from genomic DNA. The study's processing was this. The number of nucleated cells in each sample was estimated by amplification of reference gene primers within the assay. Sequence reads were collapsed and filtered to measure the absolute abundance of every unique TCRbeta CDR3 rearrangement. For each sample, productive Simpson clonality was calculated as the square root of Simpson's diversity index across productive rearrangements. The source is immuneACCESS, and TCRdb retained only in-frame sequences with V and J called. Part of the clones is not carried over; for the studies checked, unresolved V genes explain less than half of this, and the remainder is unexplained. D and trimming come from the DNA, and the V and J calls and clone size come from that table. The sample table shows fewer than 150,000 clones, and approximately 80% are seen once. In total, the top ten clones hold more than 3% of the sample.

Study-level results and caveats: The quantity of clinical and demographic metadata differed by source and by participant and was supplied without curation.

Comment on this clone: Its antigen remains unidentified. Base qualities are not provided; no much larger clone lies one nucleotide away. Other DNA sequences in this sample translate to the same CDR3.

From cysteine to phenylalanine, the CDR3 is 13 amino acids long. The read is trimmed to its CDR3 DNA, 39 bases read in frame from base 1. Relative to germline, V is 6 bases shorter and J is 7 bases shorter, with 10 bases between their ends. The sequencing input was PBMCs or T cells enriched from blood (not recorded which). The chain was built from TRBV12-3 or TRBV12-4 and TRBJ1-6; confidence is insufficient to name the D gene. The clonotype comes from a man aged 45-60 years in a cohort exposed to, infected with or recovered from COVID-19 (not recorded which). In nucleotide form, the sequence is TGTGCCAGCAGCCCTCTTTTCAATTCACCCCTCCACTTT. It translates to CASSPLFNSPLHF.